The sequence of this T cell receptor beta chain was determined in a study of shared clonotypes between healthy human individuals. Points from the study as a whole: Sequencing depth was a factor that was expected to affect clonotype sharing among donors.

Turning to this clone: The target antigen is unknown.

V dropped 3 bases and J dropped 2; count of bases not matched to a gene: 12. CDR3 length equals 18 residues. Germline CDR1 and CDR2: SGHRS and YFSETQ. Several immunoSEQ plates held equal portions of the genomic DNA taken from each subset. Generated by immunoSEQ multiplex PCR, the TCRdb table keeps only in-frame clones and is missing some. Of about 460,000 clones listed, 77% are singletons. The rearrangement links TRBV5-1 to TRBJ1-3; 9 positions match TRBD1. The TCR originated in a middle-aged woman in good health. Some clones in this sample may be carry-over from other donors' samples. The sequencing input was PBMCs. The CDR3 here is CASSSEPGQGFTGNTIYF. Here the CDR3 DNA reads TGCGCCAGCAGCTCTGAACCGGGACAGGGATTCACTGGAAACACCATATATTTT.